A selection of T cell receptor beta chains follows, all from one sample in a study. One entry per CDR3 protein results from TCRdb running MiXCR on the 5' RACE reads. The table has 4,500 to 6,000 distinct CDR3 sequences, about 72% seen once. The sample taken for sequencing was Tregs sorted from blood. These receptors all come from a female donor with breast cancer. CDR3s include the opening cysteine and the closing phenylalanine or tryptophan. D genes are given only for firm matches. The listing skips clone size in some rows; elsewhere it reads once, few, many or a size class.

size	V	J	D	CDR3	DNA
.	TRBV7-9	TRBJ2-7	.	CASSSIGMGAYEQYF	TGTGCCAGCAGCTCCATCGGGATGGGGGCCTACGAGCAGTACTTC
.	TRBV27	TRBJ2-3	TRBD2	CASSSLPGTSDYTDTQYF	TGTGCCAGCAGTTCGTTACCGGGGACTAGCGACTACACAGATACGCAGTATTTT
few	TRBV4-1	TRBJ1-2	.	CASSQEGDSSSYGYTF	TGCGCCAGCAGCCAAGAAGGGGATTCGAGCAGCTATGGCTACACCTTC
.	TRBV7-3	TRBJ2-7	.	CASSSDDRYEQYF	TGTGCCAGCAGCTCAGACGACAGATACGAGCAGTACTTC
few	TRBV6-5	TRBJ1-1	.	CASSPTSGGSWTEAFF	TGTGCCAGCAGTCCCACTTCGGGGGGCTCGTGGACTGAAGCTTTCTTT
.	TRBV5-6	TRBJ2-7	TRBD2	CASSSGTSGRSHPAYEQYF	TGTGCCAGCAGCTCAGGGACTAGCGGGAGATCCCACCCGGCCTACGAGCAGTACTTC
.	TRBV5-3	TRBJ2-6	TRBD1	CARSLHRGPGANVPTF	TGTGCCAGAAGCTTACACAGGGGGCCTGGGGCCAACGTCCCGACTTTC
once	TRBV29-1	TRBJ2-7	TRBD1	CSAAQGDHEQYF	TGCAGCGCTGCACAGGGGGACCACGAGCAGTACTTC
once	TRBV6-5	TRBJ2-1	.	CASSDDYTSYNEQFF	TGTGCCAGCAGTGACGACTATACCTCCTACAATGAGCAGTTCTTC
.	TRBV7-2	TRBJ2-7	TRBD2	CASSSGTYEQYF	TGTGCCAGCAGTAGCGGGACTTACGAGCAGTACTTC
few	TRBV3-1	TRBJ1-1	.	CASSRGGSDTEAFF	TGTGCCAGCAGCCGGGGGGGCTCGGACACTGAAGCTTTCTTT
.	TRBV29-1	TRBJ2-7	.	CSVYEEGTSSYEQYF	TGCAGCGTTTATGAAGAGGGAACCAGCTCCTACGAGCAGTACTTC
.	TRBV2	TRBJ1-5	TRBD1	CASSADRGRGQPQHF	TGTGCCAGCAGTGCAGACAGGGGGCGAGGTCAGCCCCAGCATTTT
.	TRBV4-2	TRBJ2-7	.	CASSQGTGLYEQYF	TGTGCCAGCAGCCAAGGAACAGGGCTCTACGAGCAGTACTTC
few	TRBV4-1	TRBJ2-1	TRBD2	CASSQEGGLAVNEQFF	TGCGCCAGCAGCCAAGAAGGAGGACTAGCGGTTAATGAGCAGTTCTTC
.	TRBV18	TRBJ2-7	.	CASSAGGQGAYEQYF	TGTGCCAGCTCGGCGGGGGGACAGGGCGCCTACGAGCAGTACTTC
.	TRBV5-1	TRBJ2-4	TRBD2	CASSLLAGANIQYF	TGCGCCAGCAGCTTACTAGCGGGGGCCAACATTCAGTACTTC
.	TRBV7-3	TRBJ2-5	TRBD2	CASSLKGLSSGAYQETQYF	TGTGCCAGCAGCTTAAAGGGGCTATCTAGCGGGGCCTACCAAGAGACCCAGTACTTC
.	TRBV13	TRBJ2-7	TRBD1	CASSSRQGRHEQYF	TGTGCCAGCAGCTCGAGACAGGGAAGGCACGAGCAGTACTTC
.	TRBV4-1	TRBJ2-7	TRBD2	CASSGTSGSYEQYF	TGCGCCAGCAGTGGGACTAGCGGGAGTTACGAGCAGTACTTC
.	TRBV7-8	TRBJ2-7	.	CASSLATGDSYEQYF	TGTGCCAGCAGCTTAGCGACCGGGGATTCCTACGAGCAGTACTTC
.	TRBV10-3	TRBJ2-7	TRBD2	CAIPQPSGPGEQYF	TGTGCCATTCCTCAACCTAGCGGCCCCGGCGAGCAGTACTTC
.	TRBV5-1	TRBJ2-5	TRBD1	CASSEGQGFGETQYF	TGCGCCAGCAGCGAGGGACAGGGGTTTGGAGAGACCCAGTACTTC
.	TRBV5-1	TRBJ2-3	.	CASNLRQGAGTDTQYF	TGCGCCAGCAACCTTCGACAGGGCGCGGGGACAGATACGCAGTATTTT
.	TRBV5-6	TRBJ2-7	.	CASSSRQSYEQYF	TGTGCCAGCAGCTCCAGACAGTCCTACGAGCAGTACTTC
few	TRBV6-5	TRBJ2-1	.	CASSYSMHNEQFF	TGTGCCAGCAGTTACTCGATGCACAATGAGCAGTTCTTC
few	TRBV29-1	TRBJ2-5	.	CSVGGRETQYF	TGCAGCGTTGGCGGGCGAGAGACCCAGTACTTC
.	TRBV10-2	TRBJ1-5	.	CASREKQPLGPQHF	TGCGCCAGCAGGGAAAAGCAACCTCTTGGACCCCAGCATTTT
once	TRBV7-9	TRBJ1-1	.	CASSLVGKVHTEAFF	TGTGCCAGCAGCTTAGTTGGGAAGGTTCACACTGAAGCTTTCTTT
few	TRBV15	TRBJ1-3	.	CATSTAEPGNTIYF	TGTGCCACCAGCACCGCCGAACCTGGAAACACCATATATTTT
.	TRBV24-1	TRBJ2-1	.	CATSPGPPHNEQFF	TGTGCCACCTCGCCGGGTCCACCTCACAATGAGCAGTTCTTC
.	TRBV11-2	TRBJ2-5	.	CASSELGGGVTQYF	TGTGCCAGCAGCGAATTAGGCGGAGGTGTGACCCAGTACTTC
.	TRBV7-9	TRBJ2-1	TRBD1	CASSRQGGNEQFF	TGTGCCAGCAGCCGACAGGGTGGCAATGAGCAGTTCTTC
.	TRBV9	TRBJ2-1	TRBD2	CASSEPAGTSDFEQFF	TGTGCCAGCAGCGAACCGGCCGGGACTAGCGATTTTGAGCAGTTCTTC
once	TRBV12-3/TRBV12-4	TRBJ2-7	.	CASSPEGRYEQYF	TGTGCCAGCAGTCCCGAAGGGCGGTACGAGCAGTACTTC
.	TRBV20-1	TRBJ1-1	.	CSALVPLGNTEAFF	TGCAGTGCTCTCGTCCCCCTGGGGAACACTGAAGCTTTCTTT
.	TRBV6-5	TRBJ1-2	TRBD1	CASSGTGGSRPPYGYTF	TGTGCCAGCAGTGGCACAGGGGGCTCAAGACCCCCTTATGGCTACACCTTC
.	TRBV4-1	TRBJ2-5	TRBD2	CASSQGTSGRAETQYF	TGCGCCAGCAGCCAAGGGACTAGCGGGAGGGCCGAGACCCAGTACTTC
once	TRBV6-5	TRBJ2-7	.	CASSYSNGETYEQYF	TGTGCCAGCAGTTACTCGAATGGGGAGACCTACGAGCAGTACTTC